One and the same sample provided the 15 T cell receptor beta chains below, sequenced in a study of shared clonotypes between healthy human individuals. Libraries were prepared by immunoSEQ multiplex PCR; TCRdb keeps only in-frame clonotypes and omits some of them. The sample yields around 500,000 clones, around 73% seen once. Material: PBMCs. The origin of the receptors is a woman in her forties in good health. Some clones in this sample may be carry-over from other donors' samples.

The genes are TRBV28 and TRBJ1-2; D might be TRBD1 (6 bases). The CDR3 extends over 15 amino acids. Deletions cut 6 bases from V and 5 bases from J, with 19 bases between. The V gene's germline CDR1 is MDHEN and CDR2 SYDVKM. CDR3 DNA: TGTGCCAGCAGGGTCATAGGTGTGAGGGGGTATGGCTACACCTTC. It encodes CASRVIGVRGYGYTF.

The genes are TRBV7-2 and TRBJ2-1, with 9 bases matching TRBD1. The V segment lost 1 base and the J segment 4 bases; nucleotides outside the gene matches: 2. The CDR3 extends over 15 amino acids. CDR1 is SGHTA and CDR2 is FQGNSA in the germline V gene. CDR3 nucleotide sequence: TGTGCCAGCAGCTTAGACAGGGGGCTTTACAATGAGCAGTTCTTC. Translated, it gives CASSLDRGLYNEQFF. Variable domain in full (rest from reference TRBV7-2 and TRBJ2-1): GAGVSQSPSNKVTEKGKDVELRCDPISGHTALYWYRQSLGQGLEFLIYFQGNSAPDKSGLPSDRFSAERTGGSVSTLTIQRTQQEDSAVYLCASSLDRGLYNEQFFGPGTRLTVL.

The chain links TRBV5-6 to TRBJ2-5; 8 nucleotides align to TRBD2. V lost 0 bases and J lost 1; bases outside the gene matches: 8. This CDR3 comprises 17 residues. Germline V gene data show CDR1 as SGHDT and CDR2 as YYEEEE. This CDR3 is CASSLVSIGRGQETQYF. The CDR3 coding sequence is TGTGCCAGCAGCTTGGTATCGATCGGGAGGGGCCAAGAGACCCAGTACTTC.

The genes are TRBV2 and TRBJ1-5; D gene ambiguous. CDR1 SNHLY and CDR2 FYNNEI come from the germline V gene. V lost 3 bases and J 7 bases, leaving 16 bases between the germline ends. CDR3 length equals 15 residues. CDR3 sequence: CASSDRTARGQPQHF. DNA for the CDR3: TGTGCCAGCAGTGACAGGACGGCAAGAGGCCAGCCCCAGCATTTT.

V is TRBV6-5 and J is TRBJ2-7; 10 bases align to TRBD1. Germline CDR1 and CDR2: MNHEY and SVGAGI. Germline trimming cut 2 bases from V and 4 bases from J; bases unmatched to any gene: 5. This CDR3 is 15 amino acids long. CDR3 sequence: CASSYVRGQGYEQYF. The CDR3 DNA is TGTGCCAGCAGTTACGTGCGGGGACAGGGGTACGAGCAGTACTTC.

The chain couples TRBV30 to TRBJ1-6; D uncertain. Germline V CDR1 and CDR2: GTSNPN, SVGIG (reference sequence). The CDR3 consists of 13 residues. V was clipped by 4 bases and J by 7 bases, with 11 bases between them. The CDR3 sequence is CAWTPSSNSPLHF. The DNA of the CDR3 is TGTGCCTGGACTCCCTCGTCCAATTCACCCCTCCACTTT.

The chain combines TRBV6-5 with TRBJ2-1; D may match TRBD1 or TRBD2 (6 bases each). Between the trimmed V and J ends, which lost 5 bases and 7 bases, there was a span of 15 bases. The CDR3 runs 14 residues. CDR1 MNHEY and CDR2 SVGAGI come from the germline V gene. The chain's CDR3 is CASSDGGGGNEQFF. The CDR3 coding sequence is TGTGCCAGCAGTGACGGGGGCGGAGGGAATGAGCAGTTCTTC.

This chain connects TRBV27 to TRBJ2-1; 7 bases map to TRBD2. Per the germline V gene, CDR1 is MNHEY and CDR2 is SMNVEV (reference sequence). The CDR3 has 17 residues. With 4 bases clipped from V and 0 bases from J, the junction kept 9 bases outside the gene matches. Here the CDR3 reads CASSWAGGRASYNEQFF. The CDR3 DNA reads TGTGCCAGCAGTTGGGCCGGGGGGAGGGCCTCCTACAATGAGCAGTTCTTC.

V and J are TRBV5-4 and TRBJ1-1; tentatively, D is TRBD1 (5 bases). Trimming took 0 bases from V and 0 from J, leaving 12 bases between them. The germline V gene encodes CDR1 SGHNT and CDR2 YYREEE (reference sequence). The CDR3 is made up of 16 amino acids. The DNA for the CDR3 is TGTGCCAGCAGCTTGGGGGGGGACCTTATGAACACTGAAGCTTTCTTT. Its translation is CASSLGGDLMNTEAFF.

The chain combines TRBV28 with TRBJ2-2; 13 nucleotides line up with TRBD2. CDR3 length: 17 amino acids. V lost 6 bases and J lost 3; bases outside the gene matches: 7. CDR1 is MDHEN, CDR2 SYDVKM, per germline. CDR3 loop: CASSPAGLAGHTGELFF. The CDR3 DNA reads TGTGCCAGCAGCCCTGCGGGACTAGCGGGACACACCGGGGAGCTGTTTTTT.

The DNA for the CDR3 is TGTGCCAGCTCGCAAGACAGGGGCAATCAGCCCCAGCATTTT. This codes for CASSQDRGNQPQHF. The V call is TRBV18, the J call TRBJ1-5; 7 nucleotides line up with TRBD1. From germline, CDR1 is KGHSH and CDR2 LQKENI. Unmatched junction bases numbered 4, after V lost 6 bases and J lost 2 bases. The CDR3 is 14 residues long.

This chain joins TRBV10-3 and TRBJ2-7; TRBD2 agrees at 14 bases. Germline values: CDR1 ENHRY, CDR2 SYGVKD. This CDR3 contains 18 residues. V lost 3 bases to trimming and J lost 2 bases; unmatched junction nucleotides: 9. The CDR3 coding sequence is TGTGCCATCAGTGAAGCTCTTGGGACTAGCGGGAGTCCCTACGAGCAGTACTTC. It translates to CAISEALGTSGSPYEQYF.

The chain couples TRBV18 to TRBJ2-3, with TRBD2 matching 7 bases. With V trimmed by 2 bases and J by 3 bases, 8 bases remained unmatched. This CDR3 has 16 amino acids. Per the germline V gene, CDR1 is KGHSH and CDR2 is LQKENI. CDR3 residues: CASSPYSGKGTDTQYF. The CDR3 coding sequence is TGTGCCAGCTCACCATACAGCGGGAAGGGGACAGATACGCAGTATTTT.

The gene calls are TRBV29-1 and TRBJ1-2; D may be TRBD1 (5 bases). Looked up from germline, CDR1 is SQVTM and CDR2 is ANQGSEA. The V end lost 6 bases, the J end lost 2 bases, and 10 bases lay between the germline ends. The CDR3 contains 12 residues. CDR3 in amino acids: CSVAGRNYGYTF. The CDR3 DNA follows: TGCAGCGTCGCGGGACGGAACTATGGCTACACCTTC.

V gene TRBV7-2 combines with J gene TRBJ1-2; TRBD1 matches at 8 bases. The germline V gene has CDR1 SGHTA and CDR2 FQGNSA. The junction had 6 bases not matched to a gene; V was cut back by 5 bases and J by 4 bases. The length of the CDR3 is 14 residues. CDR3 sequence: CASSPTGVGYGYTF. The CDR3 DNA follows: TGTGCCAGCAGCCCGACAGGGGTTGGCTATGGCTACACCTTC.